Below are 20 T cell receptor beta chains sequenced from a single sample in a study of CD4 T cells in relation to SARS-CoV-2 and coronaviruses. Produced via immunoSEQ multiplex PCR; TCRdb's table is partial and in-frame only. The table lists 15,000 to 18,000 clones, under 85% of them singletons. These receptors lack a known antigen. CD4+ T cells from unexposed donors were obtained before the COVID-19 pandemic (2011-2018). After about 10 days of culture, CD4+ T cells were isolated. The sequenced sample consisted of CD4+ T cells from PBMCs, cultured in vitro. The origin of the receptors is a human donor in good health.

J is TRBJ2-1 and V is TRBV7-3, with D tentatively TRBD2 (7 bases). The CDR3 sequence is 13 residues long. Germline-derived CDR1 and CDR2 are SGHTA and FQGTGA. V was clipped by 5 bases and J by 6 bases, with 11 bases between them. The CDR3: CASSLADSNEQFF. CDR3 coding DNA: TGTGCCAGCAGCCTAGCGGACAGCAATGAGCAGTTCTTC.

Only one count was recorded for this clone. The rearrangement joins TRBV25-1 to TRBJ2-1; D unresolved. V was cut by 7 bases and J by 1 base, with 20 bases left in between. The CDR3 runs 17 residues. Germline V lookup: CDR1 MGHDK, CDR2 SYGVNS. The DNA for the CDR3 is TGTGCCAGCACCCCCCTTGTGTGGGCTGGATCCTACAATGAGCAGTTCTTC. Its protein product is CASTPLVWAGSYNEQFF.

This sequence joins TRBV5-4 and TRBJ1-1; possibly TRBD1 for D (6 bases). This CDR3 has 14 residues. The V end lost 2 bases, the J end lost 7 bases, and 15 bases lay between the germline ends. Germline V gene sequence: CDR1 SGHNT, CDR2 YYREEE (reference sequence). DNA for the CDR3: TGTGCCAGCAGCTTTCTGGGGGCAGGAGATGAAGCTTTCTTT. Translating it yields CASSFLGAGDEAFF.

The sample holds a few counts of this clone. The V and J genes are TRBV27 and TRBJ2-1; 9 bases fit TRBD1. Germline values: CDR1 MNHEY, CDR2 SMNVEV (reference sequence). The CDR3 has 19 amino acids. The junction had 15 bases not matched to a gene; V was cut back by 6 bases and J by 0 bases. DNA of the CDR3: TGTGCCAGCAGGCTACGGACAGGGGCGACCATTAGCTCCTACAATGAGCAGTTCTTC. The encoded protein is CASRLRTGATISSYNEQFF.

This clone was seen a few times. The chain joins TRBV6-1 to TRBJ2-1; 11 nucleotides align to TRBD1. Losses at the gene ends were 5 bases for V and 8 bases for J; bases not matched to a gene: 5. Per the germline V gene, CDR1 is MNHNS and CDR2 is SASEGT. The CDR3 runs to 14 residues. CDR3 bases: TGTGCCAGCAGTTCGGGACAGGGGGTTGATGAGCAGTTCTTC. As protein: CASSSGQGVDEQFF.

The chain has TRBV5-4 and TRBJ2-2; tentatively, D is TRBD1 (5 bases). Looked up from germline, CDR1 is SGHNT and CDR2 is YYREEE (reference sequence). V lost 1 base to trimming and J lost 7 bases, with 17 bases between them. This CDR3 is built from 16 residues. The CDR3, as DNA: TGTGCCAGCAGCTTGTGGTCAGGGTATATGGGCGGGGAGCTGTTTTTT. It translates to CASSLWSGYMGGELFF.

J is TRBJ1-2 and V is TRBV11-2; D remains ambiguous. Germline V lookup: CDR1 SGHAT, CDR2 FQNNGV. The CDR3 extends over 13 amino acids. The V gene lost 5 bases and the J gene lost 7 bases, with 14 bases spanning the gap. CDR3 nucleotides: TGTGCCAGCAGCCAGACCAGGTTTGGTGGCTACACCTTC. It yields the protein CASSQTRFGGYTF.

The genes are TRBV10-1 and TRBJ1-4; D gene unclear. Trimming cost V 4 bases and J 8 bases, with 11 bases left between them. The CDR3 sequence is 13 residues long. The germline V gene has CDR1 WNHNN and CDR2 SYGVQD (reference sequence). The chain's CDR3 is CASSASGEEKLFF. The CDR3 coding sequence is TGCGCCAGCAGTGCTTCAGGCGAGGAAAAACTGTTTTTT.

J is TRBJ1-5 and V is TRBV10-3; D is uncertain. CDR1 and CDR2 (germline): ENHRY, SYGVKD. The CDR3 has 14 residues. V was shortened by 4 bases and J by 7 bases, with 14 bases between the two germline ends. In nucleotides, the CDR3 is TGTGCCATCAGTGCCCGAGAAGGGTCCCAGCCCCAGCATTTT. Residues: CAISAREGSQPQHF.

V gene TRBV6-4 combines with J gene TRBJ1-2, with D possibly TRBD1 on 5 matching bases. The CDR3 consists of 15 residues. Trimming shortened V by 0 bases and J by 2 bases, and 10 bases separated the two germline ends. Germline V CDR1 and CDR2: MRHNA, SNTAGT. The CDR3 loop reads CASSDSAGTNYGYTF. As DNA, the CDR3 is TGTGCCAGCAGTGACTCGGCAGGGACGAACTATGGCTACACCTTC.

CDR3 loop: CASRPGTGTYGYTF. The DNA of the CDR3 is TGTGCCAGCAGACCTGGGACAGGTACCTACGGCTACACCTTC. This chain uses TRBV6-5 with TRBJ1-2; 8 bases fit TRBD1. Germline V gives CDR1 MNHEY, CDR2 SVGAGI. CDR3 length: 14 residues. With 6 bases clipped from V and 8 bases from J, the junction kept 11 bases outside the gene matches.

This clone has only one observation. The CDR3 is CASSLVTGDYNEQFF. CDR3 nucleotide sequence: TGCGCCAGCAGCTTGGTTACGGGAGACTACAATGAGCAGTTCTTC. The chain combines TRBV5-1 with TRBJ2-1; a weak D match, TRBD2 (6 bases). The CDR3 is made up of 15 amino acids. The V end was cut by 0 bases, the J end by 3 bases, with 10 bases between. Looked up from germline, CDR1 is SGHRS and CDR2 is YFSETQ.

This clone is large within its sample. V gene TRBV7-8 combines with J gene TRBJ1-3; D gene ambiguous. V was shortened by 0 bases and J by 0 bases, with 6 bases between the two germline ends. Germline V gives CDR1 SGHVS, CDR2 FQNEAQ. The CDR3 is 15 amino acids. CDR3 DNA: TGTGCCAGCAGCTTAGCGGGCGCCTCTGGAAACACCATATATTTT. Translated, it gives CASSLAGASGNTIYF. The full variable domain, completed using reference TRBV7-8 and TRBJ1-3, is GAGVSQSPRYKVAKRGQDVALRCDPISGHVSLFWYQQALGQGPEFLTYFQNEAQLDKSGLPSDRFFAERPEGSVSTLKIQRTQQEDSAVYLCASSLAGASGNTIYFGEGSWLTVV.

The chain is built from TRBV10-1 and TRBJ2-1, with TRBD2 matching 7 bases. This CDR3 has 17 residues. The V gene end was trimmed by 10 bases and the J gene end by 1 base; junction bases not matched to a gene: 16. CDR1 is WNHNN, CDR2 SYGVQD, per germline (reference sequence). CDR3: CAIQPSGGLRSYNEQFF. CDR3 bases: TGCGCCATCCAGCCTAGCGGAGGCCTAAGGTCCTACAATGAGCAGTTCTTC.

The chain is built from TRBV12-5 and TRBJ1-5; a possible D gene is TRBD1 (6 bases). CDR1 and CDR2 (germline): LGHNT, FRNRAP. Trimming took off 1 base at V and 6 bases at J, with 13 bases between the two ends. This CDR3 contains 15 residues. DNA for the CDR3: TGTGCTAGTGGTTTGGAAGACAGGCCCGTTCAGCCCCAGCATTTT. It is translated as CASGLEDRPVQPQHF.

The CDR3 region is CASSTGDNTGELFF. Here the CDR3 DNA reads TGCGCCAGCAGCACTGGGGACAACACCGGGGAGCTGTTTTTT. This rearrangement joins TRBV5-1 to TRBJ2-2, with D possibly called TRBD1 or TRBD2 (5 bases each). The CDR3 has 14 residues. Trimming stripped 4 bases from V and 2 bases from J, with 9 bases between. The V gene's germline CDR1 is SGHRS and CDR2 YFSETQ.

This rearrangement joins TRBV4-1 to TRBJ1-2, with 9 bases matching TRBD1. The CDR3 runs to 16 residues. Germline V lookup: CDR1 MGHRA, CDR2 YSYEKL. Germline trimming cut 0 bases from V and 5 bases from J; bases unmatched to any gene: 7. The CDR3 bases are TGCGCCAGCAGCCAAGATCCCACGACAGGGGGATATGGCTACACCTTC. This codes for CASSQDPTTGGYGYTF.

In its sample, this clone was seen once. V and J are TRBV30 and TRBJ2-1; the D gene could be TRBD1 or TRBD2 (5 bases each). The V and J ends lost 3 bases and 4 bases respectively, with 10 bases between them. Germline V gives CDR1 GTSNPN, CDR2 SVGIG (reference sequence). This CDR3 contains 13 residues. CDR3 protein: CAWSGTLYNEQFF. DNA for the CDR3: TGTGCCTGGAGCGGGACCCTTTACAATGAGCAGTTCTTC.

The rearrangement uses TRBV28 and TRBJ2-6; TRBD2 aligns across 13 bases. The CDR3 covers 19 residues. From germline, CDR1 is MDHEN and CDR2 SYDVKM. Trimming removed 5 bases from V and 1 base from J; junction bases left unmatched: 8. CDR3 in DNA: TGTGCCAGCAGTATAATCGGGACTAGCGGGATTTCTGGGGCCAACGTCCTGACTTTC. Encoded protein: CASSIIGTSGISGANVLTF.

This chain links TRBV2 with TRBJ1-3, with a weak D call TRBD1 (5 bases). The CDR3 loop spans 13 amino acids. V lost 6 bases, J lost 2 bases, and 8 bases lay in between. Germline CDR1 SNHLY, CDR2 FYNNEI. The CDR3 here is CASRVGAGNTIYF. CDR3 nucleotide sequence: TGTGCCAGCAGAGTGGGGGCTGGAAACACCATATATTTT.